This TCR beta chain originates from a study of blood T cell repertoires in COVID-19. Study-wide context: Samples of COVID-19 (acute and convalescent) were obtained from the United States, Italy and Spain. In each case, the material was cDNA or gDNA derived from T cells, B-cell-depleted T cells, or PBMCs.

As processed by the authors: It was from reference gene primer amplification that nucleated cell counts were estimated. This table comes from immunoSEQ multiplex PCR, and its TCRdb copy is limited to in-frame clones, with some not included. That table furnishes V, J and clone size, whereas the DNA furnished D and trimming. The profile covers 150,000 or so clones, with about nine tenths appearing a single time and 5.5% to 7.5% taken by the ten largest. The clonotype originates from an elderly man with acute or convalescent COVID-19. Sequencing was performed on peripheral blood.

The CDR3 bases are TGTGCCAGCAGACAGGGACAAAATCAGCCCCAGCATTTT. Translation: CASRQGQNQPQHF. The chain couples TRBV28 to TRBJ1-5; maybe TRBD1 (6 bases). This CDR3 is 13 amino acids long. V lost 6 bases, J lost 4 bases, and 10 bases lay in between. Germline V CDR1 and CDR2: MDHEN, SYDVKM.